This T cell receptor beta chain was captured in a study of blood T cell repertoires in COVID-19. Background on the study: Samples of COVID-19 (acute and convalescent) were obtained from the United States, Italy and Spain. In each case, the material was cDNA or gDNA derived from T cells, B-cell-depleted T cells, or PBMCs.

How the authors handled the data: Amplification of reference gene primers was used by the study to estimate nucleated cell counts. The table came from immunoSEQ multiplex PCR; TCRdb's copy has only in-frame clones and leaves some out. V and J calls and clone size are given by that table; D and trimming were obtained from the DNA. Of 200,000 to 250,000 clones detected, around 84% appear once; the ten largest clones hold roughly 21%. The V and J ends lost 7 bases and 8 bases, in that order; junction bases with no gene match: 2. The CDR3 totals 11 residues. CDR1 is MNHNY, CDR2 SVGAGI, per germline (reference sequence).

Source material: peripheral blood. This TCR was recovered from a man younger than 40 with active or convalescent COVID-19. The chain has TRBV6-6 and TRBJ1-2, with 9 bases matching TRBD1. In DNA, the CDR3 is TGTGCCAGCACTACAGGGGGCGGCTACACCTTC. It specifies CASTTGGGYTF.